The 12 T cell receptor beta chains below come from one sample, sequenced in a study of blood T cell repertoires in COVID-19. Sequencing used immunoSEQ multiplex PCR; TCRdb keeps in-frame clones, though not all of them. Among 250,000 to 300,000 clones listed, roughly 86% were seen once. The sequenced sample was peripheral blood. The receptors stem from a woman aged 25 to 45 with COVID-19, enrolled during active disease.

The chain links TRBV27 to TRBJ2-4; 8 nucleotides line up with TRBD1. The V gene's germline CDR1 is MNHEY and CDR2 SMNVEV (reference sequence). V shed 5 bases and J 3 bases; nucleotides not matched to a gene: 9. CDR3 length equals 16 residues. CDR3 bases: TGTGCCAGCAGTAGCTTTCAGGGGGCGGACAAAAACATTCAGTACTTC. Protein sequence: CASSSFQGADKNIQYF.

This rearrangement joins TRBV28 to TRBJ2-7, with 8 positions matching TRBD1. CDR3 size: 15 residues. The ends lost 4 bases at V and 2 bases at J; junction bases unmatched: 7. Looked up from germline, CDR1 is MDHEN and CDR2 is SYDVKM. The CDR3 loop is CASSSGQGFTYEQYF. The CDR3 DNA reads TGTGCCAGCAGTTCCGGACAGGGCTTCACCTACGAGCAGTACTTC.

The chain is built from TRBV2 and TRBJ2-1; D uncertain. Germline V lookup: CDR1 SNHLY, CDR2 FYNNEI. V lost 8 bases, J lost 7 bases, and 9 bases lay in between. The CDR3 is 11 residues long. In DNA form, the CDR3 reads TGTGCCAGCGCTTACTTGAATGAGCAGTTCTTC. Residues: CASAYLNEQFF. Looking up the rest from reference TRBV2 and TRBJ2-1 gives the full variable domain: EPEVTQTPSHQVTQMGQEVILRCVPISNHLYFYWYRQILGQKVEFLVSFYNNEISEKSEIFDDQFSVERPDGSNFTLKIRSTKLEDSAMYFCASAYLNEQFFGPGTRLTVL.

This rearrangement joins TRBV30 to TRBJ2-1; D perhaps matches TRBD2 (6 bases). The germline gives CDR1 GTSNPN, CDR2 SVGIG (reference sequence). The V and J ends lost 8 bases and 4 bases respectively, with 21 bases between them. This CDR3 spans 15 amino acids. In nucleotides, the CDR3 is TGTGCCCGGAAGGAGAGCGGGCCGAGTTACAATGAGCAGTTCTTC. Amino acids: CARKESGPSYNEQFF.

The chain carries TRBV29-1 and TRBJ1-1; perhaps TRBD1 as D (5 bases). This CDR3 has 15 residues. Germline CDR1 is SQVTM and CDR2 is ANQGSEA. Deletions cut 3 bases from V and 0 bases from J, with 14 bases between. DNA for the CDR3: TGCAGCGTTGAGATAATGGACACCATGAACACTGAAGCTTTCTTT. This translates into CSVEIMDTMNTEAFF.

This clone has more than one count but fewer than ten. The J gene is TRBJ1-5, the V gene TRBV7-2; 9 positions agree with TRBD1. V lost 5 bases, J lost 4 bases, and 6 bases stayed unmatched. Germline V lookup: CDR1 SGHTA, CDR2 FQGNSA. There are 15 residues in the CDR3. This CDR3 reads CASSPWTGENQPQHF. The CDR3 nucleotides are TGTGCCAGCAGCCCCTGGACAGGGGAGAATCAGCCCCAGCATTTT.

The chain employs TRBV19 and TRBJ1-6; D perhaps matches TRBD1 (6 bases). Germline V gene data show CDR1 as LNHDA and CDR2 as SQIVND (reference sequence). Between the trimmed V and J ends, which lost 3 bases and 0 bases, there was a span of 21 bases. CDR3 length equals 20 residues. The CDR3 spells CASSIRAGDTRSSYNSPLHF. CDR3 bases: TGTGCCAGTAGTATCCGGGCAGGGGACACTAGGAGCTCCTATAATTCACCCCTCCACTTT.

V and J are TRBV19 and TRBJ2-1; 14 bases are a match to TRBD2. In germline, CDR1 is LNHDA, CDR2 SQIVND (reference sequence). The CDR3 has 17 amino acids. Unmatched junction bases numbered 7, after V lost 4 bases and J lost 5 bases. The CDR3 sequence: CASSRGLAGVNHNEQFF. As DNA, the CDR3 is TGTGCCAGTAGTAGGGGACTAGCGGGAGTAAACCACAATGAGCAGTTCTTC.

This clone was counted only a few times. The chain links TRBV9 to TRBJ2-7; 10 nucleotides agree with TRBD2. CDR1 and CDR2 from the germline V gene are SGDLS and YYNGEE. J was trimmed by 5 bases and V by 0 bases; bases with no gene match: 5. The CDR3 contains 15 residues. As DNA, the CDR3 is TGTGCCAGCAGCGTAGAGTCTAGCGGGAGTGACGAGCAGTACTTC. Encoded protein: CASSVESSGSDEQYF.

This clone was found once. The chain recombines TRBV30 with TRBJ1-2, with TRBD1 matching over 7 bases. V dropped 5 bases and J dropped 5; count of bases not matched to a gene: 5. The CDR3 length is 12 residues. Per germline, CDR1 GTSNPN and CDR2 SVGIG (reference sequence). The CDR3 DNA follows: TGTGCCTGGGGCCCGGACAGGTATGGCTACACCTTC. It translates to CAWGPDRYGYTF. Combining the CDR3 with reference TRBV30 and TRBJ1-2 gives the whole variable domain SQTIHQWPATLVQPVGSPLSLECTVEGTSNPNLYWYRQAAGRGLQLLFYSVGIGQISSEVPQNLSASRPQDRQFILSSKKLLLSDSGFYLCAWGPDRYGYTFGSGTRLTVV.

This rearrangement joins TRBV9 to TRBJ1-1; the D is unclear. Germline V lookup: CDR1 SGDLS, CDR2 YYNGEE. The length of the CDR3 is 15 residues. V gave up 4 bases and J gave up 0 bases, with 13 bases separating them. The CDR3 protein is CASSPRVGMNTEAFF. The CDR3 region has the DNA TGTGCCAGCAGCCCACGGGTTGGAATGAACACTGAAGCTTTCTTT.

The V and J genes are TRBV27 and TRBJ2-7; D possibly corresponds to TRBD1 (5 bases). The V gene lost 3 bases and the J gene lost 3 bases, with 9 bases spanning the gap. Germline values: CDR1 MNHEY, CDR2 SMNVEV (reference sequence). This CDR3 is built from 13 residues. The CDR3 sequence: CASSFWQGYEQYF. The CDR3 DNA reads TGTGCCAGCAGTTTCTGGCAGGGCTACGAGCAGTACTTC.